This TCR beta chain stems from a study of blood T cell repertoires in COVID-19. Study information: Sites in the United States, Italy and Spain provided acute and convalescent COVID-19 samples. In each case, the material was cDNA or gDNA derived from T cells, B-cell-depleted T cells, or PBMCs.

The germline gives CDR1 LNHDA, CDR2 SQIVND (reference sequence). Between the trimmed V and J ends, which lost 3 bases and 2 bases, there was a span of 8 bases. This CDR3 spans 14 amino acids. Some clones are missing from TCRdb's copy, which holds only in-frame ones; the method was immunoSEQ multiplex PCR. The table lists 140,000 to 150,000 clones, around 84% of them singletons. V usage is TRBV19 and J usage is TRBJ1-3; no reliable D call. The TCR was taken from a human donor in a cohort sampled during active COVID-19. The sample taken for sequencing was peripheral blood. CDR3 DNA sequence: TGTGCCAGTAGTATCGACAACGCTGGAAACACCATATATTTT. Translating it yields CASSIDNAGNTIYF.